This is a list of T cell receptor beta chains from one sample in a study of shared clonotypes between healthy human individuals. TCRdb's table, derived via immunoSEQ multiplex PCR, lists solely in-frame clones and lacks some. The table records a few hundred thousand clones, roughly 70% of them present only once. The sample consisted of memory CD4+ T cells sorted from blood. The receptor set was obtained from a man aged 25 to 40 in good health. Both conserved end residues are part of each CDR3. D genes are given only for firm matches. Clone size is given for some rows only: seen once, a few or many times, or a class if the clone is expanded.

j_call | v_call | clone_size | d_call | cdr3_aa | cdr3_nt
TRBJ1-2 | TRBV28 | . | . | CASLKTANYGYTF | TGTGCCAGCCTAAAGACGGCGAACTATGGCTACACCTTC
TRBJ2-2 | TRBV9 | few | TRBD2 | CASSVGWEGLGELFF | TGTGCCAGCAGCGTAGGCTGGGAGGGTCTCGGGGAGCTGTTTTTT
TRBJ2-5 | TRBV5-1 | . | . | CASSGRAGETQYF | TGCGCCAGCAGTGGGCGAGCGGGCGAGACCCAGTACTTC
TRBJ1-4 | TRBV5-1 | few | TRBD1 | CASSWDSAEATNEKLFF | TGCGCCAGCAGCTGGGACAGTGCCGAAGCAACTAATGAAAAACTGTTTTTT
TRBJ2-5 | TRBV7-9 | . | . | CASSFLAGGETQYF | TGTGCCAGCAGCTTCCTCGCAGGCGGGGAGACCCAGTACTTC
TRBJ2-1 | TRBV7-2 | . | . | CASSRQRLAYNEQFF | TGTGCCAGCAGCCGCCAGAGGTTGGCCTACAATGAGCAGTTCTTC
TRBJ1-4 | TRBV19 | . | . | CASSKGATNEKLFF | TGTGCCAGTAGTAAGGGAGCAACTAATGAAAAACTGTTTTTT
TRBJ1-5 | TRBV19 | . | . | CASSPLASHYSNQPQHF | TGTGCCAGTAGTCCTCTGGCATCTCATTATAGCAATCAGCCCCAGCATTTT
TRBJ2-1 | TRBV18 | . | TRBD2 | CASSPQAGTYNEQFF | TGTGCCAGCTCACCACAAGCGGGAACCTACAATGAGCAGTTCTTC
TRBJ1-6 | TRBV5-1 | once | . | CASSQGTNSPLHF | TGCGCCAGCAGCCAGGGGACTAATTCACCCCTCCACTTT
TRBJ2-2 | TRBV6-1 | few | TRBD2 | CASISGSNTGELFF | TGTGCCAGCATCAGCGGGAGTAACACCGGGGAGCTGTTTTTT
TRBJ2-1 | TRBV29-1 | . | TRBD2 | CSVDPSGNIIEQFF | TGCAGCGTAGACCCTAGCGGGAACATCATTGAGCAGTTCTTC
TRBJ2-4 | TRBV7-2 | . | TRBD2 | CASSFSGAGGLAKNIQYF | TGTGCCAGCAGCTTTTCGGGGGCGGGAGGGCTAGCCAAAAACATTCAGTACTTC
TRBJ1-3 | TRBV30 | few | . | CAWSVDRTSGNTIYF | TGTGCCTGGAGTGTCGACAGGACCTCTGGAAACACCATATATTTT
TRBJ2-1 | TRBV5-6 | . | TRBD2 | CASSLDLGGRTSSHEQFF | TGTGCCAGCAGCTTGGACCTGGGCGGGAGGACTAGCTCGCATGAGCAGTTCTTC
TRBJ2-3 | TRBV7-2 | . | TRBD2 | CASRLAGGASSTDTQYF | TGTGCCAGCAGGTTAGCGGGAGGGGCATCTAGCACAGATACGCAGTATTTT
TRBJ2-7 | TRBV10-2 | . | . | CASSEGASYEQYF | TGCGCCAGCAGTGAAGGGGCCTCCTACGAGCAGTACTTC
TRBJ2-3 | TRBV19 | . | TRBD1 | CASSQDDRGLSTDTQYF | TGTGCCAGTAGCCAAGACGACAGGGGGCTAAGCACAGATACGCAGTATTTT
TRBJ1-1 | TRBV6-5 | . | TRBD1 | CASSRHRGPTEAFF | TGTGCCAGCAGTCGCCACAGGGGGCCCACTGAAGCTTTCTTT
TRBJ2-7 | TRBV18 | . | TRBD2 | CASSFRLAPLDEQYF | TGTGCCAGCTCATTCAGACTAGCCCCTTTGGACGAGCAGTACTTC
TRBJ2-7 | TRBV29-1 | . | . | CSAGHGVYEQYF | TGCAGCGCCGGACACGGTGTCTACGAGCAGTACTTC
TRBJ2-5 | TRBV10-1 | once | . | CASSQQVQYF | TGCGCCAGCAGCCAGCAGGTCCAGTACTTC
TRBJ1-3 | TRBV28 | . | TRBD1 | CASRTGGSGNTIYF | TGTGCCAGCCGAACAGGGGGCTCTGGAAACACCATATATTTT
TRBJ1-2 | TRBV30 | few | . | CAWSPDSTNYGYTF | TGTGCCTGGAGTCCGGACAGCACTAACTATGGCTACACCTTC
TRBJ2-7 | TRBV6-6 | . | TRBD2 | CASSPPGLAGGDEQYF | TGTGCCAGCAGTCCGCCGGGACTAGCGGGAGGAGACGAGCAGTACTTC
TRBJ2-7 | TRBV5-5 | . | . | CASSTSVLSSYEQYF | TGTGCCAGCAGCACCTCGGTTCTAAGCTCCTACGAGCAGTACTTC
TRBJ2-6 | TRBV28 | few | TRBD1 | CASSLFGTVISGANVLTF | TGTGCCAGCAGTTTGTTCGGGACAGTAATCTCTGGGGCCAACGTCCTGACTTTC
TRBJ2-7 | TRBV7-8 | . | . | CASSQGSAVYEQYF | TGTGCCAGCAGCCAGGGTTCGGCGGTCTACGAGCAGTACTTC
TRBJ1-4 | TRBV15 | . | . | CATSGAGATNEKLFF | TGTGCCACCAGCGGAGCAGGCGCAACTAATGAAAAACTGTTTTTT
TRBJ2-1 | TRBV29-1 | . | . | CSGRQADSSYNEQFF | TGCAGCGGTAGACAAGCGGATAGCTCCTACAATGAGCAGTTCTTC
TRBJ1-5 | TRBV6-1 | once | . | CASSEFAFQSGQPQHF | TGTGCCAGCAGTGAATTTGCGTTTCAGAGCGGTCAGCCCCAGCATTTT
TRBJ2-7 | TRBV29-1 | . | . | CSVEDLMGAATGEQYF | TGCAGCGTTGAAGATCTTATGGGCGCCGCTACGGGCGAGCAGTACTTC
TRBJ1-5 | TRBV4-1 | . | . | CASSQEGGAGVHQPQHF | TGCGCCAGCAGCCAAGAGGGAGGGGCAGGGGTGCACCAGCCCCAGCATTTT
TRBJ2-7 | TRBV4-1 | . | . | CASSQGLQNYEQYF | TGCGCCAGCAGCCAAGGACTACAGAATTACGAGCAGTACTTC
TRBJ2-1 | TRBV5-1 | few | TRBD2 | CATRAGANSYNEQFF | TGCGCGACAAGAGCGGGAGCCAATTCCTACAATGAGCAGTTCTTC
TRBJ2-7 | TRBV2 | . | TRBD1 | CASSVIGQVAYEQYF | TGTGCCAGCAGTGTGATAGGACAGGTGGCCTACGAGCAGTACTTC
TRBJ1-4 | TRBV15 | . | . | CATSVTRGFEKLFF | TGTGCCACCAGTGTCACCCGGGGGTTTGAAAAACTGTTTTTT